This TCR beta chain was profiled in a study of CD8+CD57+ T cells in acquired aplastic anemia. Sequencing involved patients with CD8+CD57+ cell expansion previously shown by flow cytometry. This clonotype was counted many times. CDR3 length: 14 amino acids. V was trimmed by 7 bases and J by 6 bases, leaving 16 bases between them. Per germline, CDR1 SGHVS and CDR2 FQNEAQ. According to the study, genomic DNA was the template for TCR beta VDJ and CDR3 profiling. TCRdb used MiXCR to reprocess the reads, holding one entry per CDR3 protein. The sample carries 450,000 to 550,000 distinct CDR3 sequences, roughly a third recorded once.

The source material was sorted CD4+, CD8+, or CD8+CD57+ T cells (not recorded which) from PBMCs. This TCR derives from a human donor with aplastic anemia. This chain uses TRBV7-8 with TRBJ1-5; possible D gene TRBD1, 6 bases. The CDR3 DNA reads TGTGCCAGCACCGTACAGGGTCGGCCTCAGCCCCAGCATTTT. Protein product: CASTVQGRPQPQHF.